The 14 T cell receptor beta chains listed next were all sequenced from one sample in a study of T cell responses to AZD1222 COVID-19 vaccine. Sequenced by immunoSEQ multiplex PCR; TCRdb stores in-frame clones only, minus some. The sample includes 75,000 to 95,000 clones, about 85% of them seen just once. The sample in question was peripheral blood, obtained on day 0 of AZD1222 vaccination. Every receptor here comes from an adult in good health.

The V gene is TRBV28, the J gene TRBJ1-6; no reliable D call. The CDR3 extends over 11 amino acids. Germline V gene data show CDR1 as MDHEN and CDR2 as SYDVKM. V lost 6 bases and J lost 9, with 6 bases in between. CDR3 residues: CASRRFSPLHF. The CDR3, as DNA: TGTGCCAGCAGGCGCTTTTCACCCCTCCACTTT.

The V call is TRBV7-8, the J call TRBJ1-1, with a possible D match to TRBD1 (5 bases). Germline V gene data show CDR1 as SGHVS and CDR2 as FQNEAQ. Trimming removed 5 bases from V and 3 bases from J, with 19 bases in between. This CDR3 is 16 amino acids long. The CDR3, as DNA: TGTGCCAGCAGCGCCCGGGATCCGGGGGTATACACTGAAGCTTTCTTT. Translated, it gives CASSARDPGVYTEAFF.

The chain is built from TRBV19 and TRBJ1-2, with no clear D. CDR1 is LNHDA, CDR2 SQIVND, per germline (reference sequence). V lost 3 bases and J lost 9, with 11 bases in between. The CDR3 totals 12 residues. The CDR3 here is CASSMAGRSYTF. The CDR3 DNA reads TGTGCCAGTAGTATGGCGGGGAGAAGCTACACCTTC.

The chain combines TRBV5-1 with TRBJ1-2, with a weak D call TRBD1 (5 bases). The CDR3 runs to 15 residues. With 4 bases removed from V and 5 bases from J, the gap between germline ends came to 18 bases. The germline V gene has CDR1 SGHRS and CDR2 YFSETQ. CDR3 DNA: TGCGCCAGCAGCCCCCCAGGGAGGCCGCGGTATGGCTACACCTTC. Translating gives CASSPPGRPRYGYTF.

The chain uses TRBV5-1 and TRBJ2-5, with D hard to call. Germline CDR1 SGHRS, CDR2 YFSETQ. V dropped 4 bases and J dropped 7 bases, with 14 bases sitting between them. The CDR3 spans 13 residues. This CDR3 is CASSDPGGLTQYF. For the CDR3, the DNA is TGCGCCAGCAGCGACCCCGGTGGGTTGACCCAGTACTTC.

The genes are TRBV19 and TRBJ1-2; D gene ambiguous. Between the trimmed V and J ends, which lost 5 bases and 8 bases, there was a span of 18 bases. Germline assignment: CDR1 LNHDA and CDR2 SQIVND (reference sequence). This CDR3 has 14 residues. CDR3 amino acids: CASSFGGSIEGYTF. The CDR3 DNA follows: TGTGCCAGTAGTTTTGGAGGGTCAATAGAGGGCTACACCTTC.

The chain links TRBV7-3 to TRBJ2-1, with D possibly matching TRBD1 (6 bases). There are 14 residues in the CDR3. Germline-derived CDR1 and CDR2 are SGHTA and FQGTGA. Trimming removed 5 bases from V and 7 bases from J, with 15 bases in between. Written as DNA, the CDR3 is TGTGCCAGCAGCCCACCCTACAGGGCGAATGAGCAGTTCTTC. As protein: CASSPPYRANEQFF.

The chain has TRBV9 and TRBJ2-2, with no clear D. CDR1 is SGDLS and CDR2 is YYNGEE in the germline V gene. The CDR3 length is 15 residues. Trimming shortened V by 0 bases and J by 2 bases, and 8 bases separated the two germline ends. CDR3 protein: CASSVDTTNTGELFF. Written as DNA, the CDR3 is TGTGCCAGCAGCGTAGATACAACAAACACCGGGGAGCTGTTTTTT.

With regard to this clone: The junction departs from the called germline gene at one end, perhaps through a read error. This sample also contains other DNA sequences that code for the same CDR3. CDR3 residues: CASSMSGQLGQPQHF. Here the CDR3 DNA reads TGTGCCAGCAGCATGTCGGGACAGCTGGGCCAGCCTCAGCATTTT. The V call is TRBV5-4, the J call TRBJ1-5; 7 bases fit TRBD1. Germline V gene sequence: CDR1 SGHNT, CDR2 YYREEE (reference sequence). The CDR3 covers 15 residues.

This chain links TRBV7-2 with TRBJ2-7; D is unresolved. The CDR3 covers 13 residues. The germline V and J ends were trimmed by 3 bases and 0 bases, with 6 bases remaining between them. Per germline, CDR1 SGHTA and CDR2 FQGNSA. In nucleotides, the CDR3 is TGTGCCAGCAGCTTGGCCCGCTCCTACGAGCAGTACTTC. Translating gives CASSLARSYEQYF.

The J gene is TRBJ2-5, the V gene TRBV5-4; 7 nucleotides match TRBD2. The CDR3 is 15 residues long. The germline gives CDR1 SGHNT, CDR2 YYREEE (reference sequence). V was pared by 0 bases and J by 5 bases, with 7 bases of the junction left unmatched. The CDR3 sequence is CASSLGGGEGETQYF. Written as DNA, the CDR3 is TGTGCCAGCAGCTTGGGTGGCGGGGAGGGCGAGACCCAGTACTTC.

This chain joins TRBV2 and TRBJ2-1, with 14 bases aligning to TRBD2. This CDR3 region has 13 residues. CDR1 and CDR2 (germline): SNHLY, FYNNEI. V shed 6 bases, J shed 10 bases, and the junction held 2 bases outside the gene matches. CDR3 sequence (DNA): TGTGCCAGCAGCGGGACTAGCGGGGGCGAGCAGTTCTTC. The encoded protein is CASSGTSGGEQFF.

The chain combines TRBV4-1 with TRBJ2-3; 8 bases are a match to TRBD1. The V segment lost 5 bases and the J segment 15 bases; nucleotides outside the gene matches: 7. The length of the CDR3 is 11 residues. Germline loops: CDR1 MGHRA, CDR2 YSYEKL. DNA for the CDR3: TGCGCCAGCAGCTTTGGGACAGGTTTTTATTTT. Translation: CASSFGTGFYF.

The J gene is TRBJ1-4, the V gene TRBV12-5; the D is unclear. The ends were cut back, 7 bases at V and 7 bases at J, with 16 bases in the middle. The CDR3 spans 14 residues. Germline values: CDR1 LGHNT, CDR2 FRNRAP. DNA for the CDR3: TGTGCTAGTGCCACTGATCGAGGAGGTGAAAAACTGTTTTTT. Translation gives CASATDRGGEKLFF.